This T cell receptor (beta chain) stems from a study of OX40 agonist ivuxolimab in advanced cancers. On the study more broadly: Past anti-PD-1, anti-PD-L1 or anti-CTLA-4 therapy was accepted, and around 40% had received some.

The germline V gene has CDR1 MNHEY and CDR2 SVGAGI. This CDR3 is 11 amino acids long. The germline V and J ends were trimmed by 6 bases and 7 bases, with 9 bases remaining between them. Sequencing was performed with immunoSEQ multiplex PCR; in TCRdb, only in-frame clones are kept and a portion is missing. The table includes tens of thousands of clones, approximately 85% detected once. Exclusion applied to patients with autoimmune disease history or systemic immunosuppression. The V call is TRBV6-5, the J call TRBJ1-1, with no clear D. The sample here was CD4+ or CD8+ T cells sorted from blood, taken in a trial of the OX40 agonist ivuxolimab. This clonotype was sampled from an adult with an advanced solid tumor such as melanoma, head and neck, liver or kidney cancer. The CDR3 DNA reads as TGTGCCAGCAGACGTGACGGTGAAGCTTTCTTT. This sequence encodes CASRRDGEAFF.